What follows are 10 T cell receptor beta chains derived from one specimen sequenced in a study of post-analysis software for immune sequencing data. TCR beta cDNA libraries had unique molecular identifiers. TCRdb ran MiXCR on the PCR reads and lists one entry per CDR3 protein. The sample shows 650,000 to 900,000 distinct CDR3 sequences, 40% to 55% of them seen only once. Study outcomes and limitations: When patients were compared with controls, about five TRBV segments were more frequent, TRBV5-6, TRBV5-1 and TRBV20-1 among them.

Their cognate antigens are unknown. Sequenced sample: blood. These receptors came from a girl aged 10-17 years with multiple sclerosis.

This clonotype was counted a few times. V and J are TRBV5-1 and TRBJ2-3; no clear D gene. The CDR3 is 15 residues long. Germline loops: CDR1 SGHRS, CDR2 YFSETQ. The V and J ends lost 4 bases and 0 bases respectively, with 12 bases between them. The CDR3 loop is CASSHTSQSTDTQYF. CDR3 sequence (DNA): TGCGCCAGCAGCCACACCTCACAGAGCACAGATACGCAGTATTTT.

This clonotype was seen a handful of times. The chain couples TRBV10-3 to TRBJ1-5; D not certain. CDR1 ENHRY and CDR2 SYGVKD come from the germline V gene. This CDR3 is 17 amino acids long. The V gene lost 0 bases and the J gene lost 0 bases, with 12 bases spanning the gap. The CDR3 coding sequence is TGTGCCATCAGTGAGTCGGCGGGAAGGGATAGCAATCAGCCCCAGCATTTT. Protein product: CAISESAGRDSNQPQHF.

V usage is TRBV27 and J usage is TRBJ2-5; 7 nucleotides line up with TRBD1. Germline trimming cut 5 bases from V and 11 bases from J; bases unmatched to any gene: 17. CDR3 length: 15 residues. Germline V gives CDR1 MNHEY, CDR2 SMNVEV (reference sequence). The CDR3 reads CASSIGTADPNEQYF. CDR3 coding DNA: TGTGCCAGCAGTATCGGGACAGCGGACCCTAATGAGCAGTACTTC.

The CDR3 sequence: CASSQEPGQRVYEQYF. In DNA, the CDR3 is TGTGCCAGCAGCCAAGAACCCGGCCAGCGAGTATACGAGCAGTACTTC. The genes are TRBV14 and TRBJ2-7; D is unclear. CDR3 length: 16 residues. V was trimmed by 0 bases and J by 4 bases, leaving 16 bases between them. Per germline, CDR1 SGHDN and CDR2 FVKESK. Complete variable domain (other parts from reference TRBV14 and TRBJ2-7): EAGVTQFPSHSVIEKGQTVTLRCDPISGHDNLYWYRRVMGKEIKFLLHFVKESKQDESGMPNNRFLAERTGGTYSTLKVQPAELEDSGVYFCASSQEPGQRVYEQYFGPGTRLTVT.

J is TRBJ2-7 and V is TRBV12-3 or TRBV12-4, with D perhaps TRBD1 or TRBD2 (5 bases each). The CDR3 is 14 residues long. Trimming took off 5 bases at V and 7 bases at J, with 18 bases between the two ends. The CDR3 spells CASSRGGLGTEQYF. In DNA form, the CDR3 reads TGTGCCAGCAGTCGGGGCGGACTGGGAACGGAGCAGTACTTC.

The gene calls are TRBV19 and TRBJ1-2, with D unclear. Trimming left V 3 bases short and J 4 bases short, with 9 bases between. There are 13 residues in the CDR3. Germline lookup yields CDR1 LNHDA and CDR2 SQIVND (reference sequence). CDR3 sequence reads: CASSILQSYGYTF. CDR3 coding DNA: TGTGCCAGTAGTATCTTACAGAGCTATGGCTACACCTTC.

This clonotype was detected a few times. The chain combines TRBV29-1 with TRBJ1-2; D unclear. V was trimmed by 7 bases and J by 4 bases, leaving 13 bases between them. Germline loops: CDR1 SQVTM, CDR2 ANQGSEA. The CDR3 spans 12 residues. This CDR3 is CSGELTGYGYTF. CDR3 sequence (DNA): TGCAGCGGCGAGTTAACTGGCTATGGCTACACCTTC. The full variable domain, in which reference TRBV29-1 and TRBJ1-2 provide the parts outside the CDR3, is SAVISQKPSRDICQRGTSLTIQCQVDSQVTMMFWYRQQPGQSLTLIATANQGSEATYESGFVIDKFPISRPNLTFSTLTVSNMSPEDSSIYLCSGELTGYGYTFGSGTRLTVV.

As to this clonotype: One junction end does not reproduce the germline sequence, and a read error may be involved. The chain joins TRBV12-3 or TRBV12-4 to TRBJ2-1; 7 nucleotides agree with TRBD2. The CDR3 is 15 amino acids. The CDR3 DNA is TGTGCCAGCAGTTTCGCGACTAGCTTCTACGATGAGCAGTTCTTC. It yields the protein CASSFATSFYDEQFF.

Concerning this clonotype itself: At one end the junction does not follow the germline gene, possibly because of a read error. This rearrangement joins TRBV20-1 to TRBJ2-1, with 11 bases aligning to TRBD2. CDR1 and CDR2 (germline): DFQATT, SNEGSKA (reference sequence). The CDR3 length is 15 residues. Written as DNA, the CDR3 is TGCGGTGCTAGAGAACGTGATAGCGGGAGGGTCCCGCAGTTCTTC. This sequence encodes CGARERDSGRVPQFF.

This clonotype was counted a few times. The junction departs from germline at one end; a sequencing error may be responsible. The V and J genes are TRBV15 and TRBJ2-7, with D perhaps matching TRBD2 (5 bases). The CDR3 is 14 amino acids. The germline gives CDR1 LNHNV, CDR2 YYDKDF (reference sequence). This CDR3 reads CTTSRPGVENEQYF. The DNA for the CDR3 is TGTACCACCAGCAGACCCGGGGTTGAGAACGAGCAGTACTTC.